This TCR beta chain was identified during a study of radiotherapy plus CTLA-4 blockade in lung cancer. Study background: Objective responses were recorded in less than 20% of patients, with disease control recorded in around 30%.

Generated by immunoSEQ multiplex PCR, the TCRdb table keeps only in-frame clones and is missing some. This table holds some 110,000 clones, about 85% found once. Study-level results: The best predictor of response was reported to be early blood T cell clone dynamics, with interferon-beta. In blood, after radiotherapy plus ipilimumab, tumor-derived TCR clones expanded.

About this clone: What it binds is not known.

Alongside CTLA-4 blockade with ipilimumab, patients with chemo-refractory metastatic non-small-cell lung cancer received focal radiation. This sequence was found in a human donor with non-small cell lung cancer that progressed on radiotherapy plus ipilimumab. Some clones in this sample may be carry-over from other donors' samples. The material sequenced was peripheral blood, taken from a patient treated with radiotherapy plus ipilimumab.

CDR3: CASSSPGQGNQETQYF. The CDR3, as DNA: TGTGCCAGCAGTAGCCCGGGACAGGGAAATCAAGAGACCCAGTACTTC. The gene calls are TRBV25-1 and TRBJ2-5; 9 bases are a match to TRBD1. The V gene end was trimmed by 5 bases and the J gene end by 2 bases; junction bases not matched to a gene: 9. Germline loops: CDR1 MGHDK, CDR2 SYGVNS. CDR3 length equals 16 residues.